The clone carrying this T cell receptor (beta chain) was found a few times. Its antigen is unidentified. This entry is derived from a study of blood T cells in healthy people across ages. It was with a sample-barcoded 5' primer and a J-beta primer mix that a second PCR of roughly 6 to 12 cycles was run. A template-switch adaptor containing 12 random nucleotides labeled each cDNA molecule. TCRdb re-analysed the 5' RACE reads in MiXCR, keeping a single row per CDR3 protein. The sample has approximately 830,000 distinct CDR3 sequences, approximately 65% seen once. Study findings and constraints: Changes seen in expanded clonotypes were possibly confounded by donor CMV status left unknown. Compared with aged donors, long-lived donors showed fewer expanded clones, suggesting selection.

Per germline, CDR1 MNHEY and CDR2 SMNVEV (reference sequence). This CDR3 spans 15 amino acids. V gave up 5 bases and J gave up 2 bases, with 15 bases separating them. The sequence derives from a man under 40 in good health. Specimen: blood. The chain has TRBV27 and TRBJ2-5; possibly TRBD1 for D (5 bases). The CDR3 here is CASSLGHHLQETQYF. In DNA form, the CDR3 reads TGTGCCAGCAGTCTAGGACACCACCTTCAAGAGACCCAGTACTTC.